This TCR beta chain was obtained from a study of blood T cell repertoires in COVID-19. Study overall: Both acute and convalescent COVID-19 samples were obtained from the United States, Italy and Spain. PBMCs, B-cell-depleted T cells, or T cells were the source of the cDNA or gDNA that made up the material.

How the authors handled the data: Amplified reference gene primers provided the basis for estimating nucleated cell counts. Only in-frame clones appear in the TCRdb table, and some are missing; sequencing was by immunoSEQ multiplex PCR. D and trimming were read from the DNA, whereas the V and J calls and clone size are those reported in that table. The profile shows approximately 90,000 clones, around 87% of them singletons. V shed 2 bases and J shed 4 bases, with 10 bases lying between them. Germline-derived CDR1 and CDR2 are SGHNT and YENEEA. The CDR3 covers 14 residues. This clone was seen a single time.

This sequence originates from an elderly woman with acute or convalescent COVID-19. The sample consisted of peripheral blood. The gene calls are TRBV11-3 and TRBJ2-3, with D perhaps TRBD2 (6 bases). CDR3 DNA sequence: TGTGCCAGCAGCTTACGGGCGGGACCAGATACGCAGTATTTT. This sequence encodes CASSLRAGPDTQYF.